These 6 T cell receptor beta chains were all obtained from the same sample, sequenced in a study of blood T cell repertoires in COVID-19. The repertoire was sequenced with immunoSEQ multiplex PCR; TCRdb's copy has only in-frame clones and lacks some. The table includes roughly 210,000 clones, less than 90% detected once. Sample: peripheral blood. All receptors come from a man in his 70s with acute or convalescent COVID-19.

J is TRBJ2-2 and V is TRBV7-6; D is unclear. CDR1 is SGHVS and CDR2 is FNYEAQ in the germline V gene. The CDR3 contains 15 residues. V lost 0 bases, J lost 8 bases, and 13 bases lay in between. The CDR3 region is CASSLAWSEAGELFF. In nucleotides, the CDR3 is TGTGCCAGCAGCTTAGCATGGAGTGAGGCGGGGGAGCTGTTTTTT.

The V and J genes are TRBV3-1 (or the pseudogene TRBV3-2) and TRBJ2-1; 15 bases agree with TRBD2. V was clipped by 4 bases and J by 0 bases; unmatched bases: 4. CDR1 is LGHDT and CDR2 is YNNKEL in the germline V gene (reference sequence). CDR3 size: 18 residues. The DNA for the CDR3 is TGTGCCAGCAGCCCCGGACTAGCGGGAGGGAGCTCCTACAATGAGCAGTTCTTC. This sequence encodes CASSPGLAGGSSYNEQFF.

This rearrangement joins TRBV19 to TRBJ1-2, with 8 bases lining up with TRBD1. The trim removed 4 bases at V and 4 bases at J, leaving 2 bases unmatched. Germline V lookup: CDR1 LNHDA, CDR2 SQIVND (reference sequence). This CDR3 is built from 13 residues. The CDR3, as DNA: TGTGCCAGTAGTACCGGGACAGGCTATGGCTACACCTTC. Translated: CASSTGTGYGYTF.

This rearrangement joins TRBV5-1 to TRBJ2-1; a weak D match, TRBD2 (5 bases). Germline V gene lookup returns CDR1 SGHRS and CDR2 YFSETQ. The CDR3 spans 16 residues. V was trimmed by 2 bases and J by 0 bases, leaving 12 bases between them. This chain's CDR3 is CASSLLGRSSYNEQFF. Written as DNA, the CDR3 is TGCGCCAGCAGCTTACTAGGTCGCAGCTCCTACAATGAGCAGTTCTTC.

A word on this clone: Other DNA sequences in the sample encode the same CDR3. J is TRBJ1-1 and V is TRBV7-2, with unresolved D. CDR1 and CDR2 from the germline V gene are SGHTA and FQGNSA. The V end lost 2 bases, the J end lost 1 base, and 5 bases lay between the germline ends. The CDR3 sequence is 13 residues long. CDR3 nucleotide sequence: TGTGCCAGCAGCTTACTTCGGAACACTGAAGCTTTCTTT. As protein: CASSLLRNTEAFF.

The genes are TRBV29-1 and TRBJ2-5; TRBD1 might be the D (6 bases). The CDR3 is made up of 15 amino acids. CDR1 is SQVTM and CDR2 is ANQGSEA in the germline V gene. The V end lost 3 bases, the J end lost 5 bases, and 19 bases lay between the germline ends. Written as DNA, the CDR3 is TGCAGCGTTGAGAGCGGCGGAACAGGGCGGGAGACCCAGTACTTC. Translating it yields CSVESGGTGRETQYF.